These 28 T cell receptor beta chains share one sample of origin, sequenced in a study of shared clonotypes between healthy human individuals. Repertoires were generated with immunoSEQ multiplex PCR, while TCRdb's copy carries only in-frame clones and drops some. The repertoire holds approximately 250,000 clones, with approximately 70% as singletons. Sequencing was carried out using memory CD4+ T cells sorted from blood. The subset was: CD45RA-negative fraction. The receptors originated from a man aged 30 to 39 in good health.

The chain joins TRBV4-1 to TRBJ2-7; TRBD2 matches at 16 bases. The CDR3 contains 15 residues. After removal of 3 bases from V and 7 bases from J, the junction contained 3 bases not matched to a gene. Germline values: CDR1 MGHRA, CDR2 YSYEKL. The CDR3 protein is CASSQGLAGGWEQYF. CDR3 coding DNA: TGCGCCAGCAGCCAGGGACTAGCGGGAGGGTGGGAGCAGTACTTC.

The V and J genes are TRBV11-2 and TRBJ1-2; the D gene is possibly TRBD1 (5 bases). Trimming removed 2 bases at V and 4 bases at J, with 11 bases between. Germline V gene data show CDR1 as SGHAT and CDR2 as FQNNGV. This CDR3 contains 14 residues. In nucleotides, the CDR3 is TGTGCCAGCAGCTTATCGGGGGAGGGCTATGGCTACACCTTC. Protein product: CASSLSGEGYGYTF.

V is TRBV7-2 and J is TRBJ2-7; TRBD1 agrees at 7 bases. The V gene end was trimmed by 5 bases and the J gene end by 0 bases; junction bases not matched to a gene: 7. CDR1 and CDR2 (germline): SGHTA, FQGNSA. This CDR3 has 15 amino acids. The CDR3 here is CASSQWGQSSYEQYF. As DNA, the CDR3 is TGTGCCAGCAGCCAATGGGGACAGAGCTCCTACGAGCAGTACTTC. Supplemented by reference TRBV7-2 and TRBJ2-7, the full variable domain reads GAGVSQSPSNKVTEKGKDVELRCDPISGHTALYWYRQSLGQGLEFLIYFQGNSAPDKSGLPSDRFSAERTGGSVSTLTIQRTQQEDSAVYLCASSQWGQSSYEQYFGPGTRLTVT.

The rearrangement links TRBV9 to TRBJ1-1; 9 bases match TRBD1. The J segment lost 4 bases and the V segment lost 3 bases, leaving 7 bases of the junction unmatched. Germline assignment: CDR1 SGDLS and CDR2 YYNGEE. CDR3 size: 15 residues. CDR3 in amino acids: CASSAHRGQGTEAFF. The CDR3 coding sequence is TGTGCCAGCAGCGCCCACAGGGGGCAGGGCACTGAAGCTTTCTTT.

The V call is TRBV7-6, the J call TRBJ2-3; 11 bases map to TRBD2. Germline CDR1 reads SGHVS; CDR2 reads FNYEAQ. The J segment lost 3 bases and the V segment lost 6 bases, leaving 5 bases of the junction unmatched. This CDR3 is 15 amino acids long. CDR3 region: CASRLGTSGTDTQYF. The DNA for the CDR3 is TGTGCCAGCAGGTTGGGGACTAGCGGAACAGATACGCAGTATTTT.

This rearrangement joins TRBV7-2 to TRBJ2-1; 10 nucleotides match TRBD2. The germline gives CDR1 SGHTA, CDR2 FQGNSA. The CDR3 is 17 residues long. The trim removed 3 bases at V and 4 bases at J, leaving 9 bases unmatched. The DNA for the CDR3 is TGTGCCAGCAGCTTGTCTCTAGCGGGAGCCTTTTACAATGAGCAGTTCTTC. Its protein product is CASSLSLAGAFYNEQFF.

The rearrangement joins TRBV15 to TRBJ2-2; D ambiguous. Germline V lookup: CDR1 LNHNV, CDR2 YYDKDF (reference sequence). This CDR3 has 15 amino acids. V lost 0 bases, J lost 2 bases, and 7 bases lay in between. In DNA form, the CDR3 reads TGTGCCACCAGCAGAGATCGACTTAACACCGGGGAGCTGTTTTTT. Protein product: CATSRDRLNTGELFF.

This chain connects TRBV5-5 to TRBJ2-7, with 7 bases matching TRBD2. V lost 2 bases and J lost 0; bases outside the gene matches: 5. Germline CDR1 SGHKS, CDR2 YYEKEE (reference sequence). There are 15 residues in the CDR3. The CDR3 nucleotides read TGTGCCAGCAGCTTTTGGCGGACTAGCTCCTACGAGCAGTACTTC. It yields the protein CASSFWRTSSYEQYF.

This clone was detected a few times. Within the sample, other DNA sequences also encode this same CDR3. The CDR3 bases are TGTGCCAGCAGCCCAAGGACCCCCTACGAGCAGTACTTC. Its protein product is CASSPRTPYEQYF. This sequence joins TRBV7-9 and TRBJ2-7; D is ambiguous. The CDR3 totals 13 residues. Between the trimmed V and J ends, which lost 5 bases and 2 bases, there was a span of 10 bases. Looked up from germline, CDR1 is SEHNR and CDR2 is FQNEAQ (reference sequence).

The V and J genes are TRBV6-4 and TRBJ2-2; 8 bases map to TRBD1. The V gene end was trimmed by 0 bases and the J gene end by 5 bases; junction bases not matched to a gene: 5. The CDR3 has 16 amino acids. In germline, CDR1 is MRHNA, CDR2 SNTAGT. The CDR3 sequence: CASSDSSQGATGELFF. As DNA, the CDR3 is TGTGCCAGCAGTGACTCGAGCCAGGGGGCGACCGGGGAGCTGTTTTTT.

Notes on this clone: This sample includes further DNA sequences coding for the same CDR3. The CDR3 DNA follows: TGTGCCAGCAGTGTTGGGGGGGCGGCCTACGAGCAGTACTTC. As protein: CASSVGGAAYEQYF. V and J are TRBV6-1 and TRBJ2-7; D perhaps matches TRBD2 (7 bases). V lost 4 bases and J 2 bases, leaving 12 bases between the germline ends. The V gene's germline CDR1 is MNHNS and CDR2 SASEGT. The CDR3 is 14 amino acids.

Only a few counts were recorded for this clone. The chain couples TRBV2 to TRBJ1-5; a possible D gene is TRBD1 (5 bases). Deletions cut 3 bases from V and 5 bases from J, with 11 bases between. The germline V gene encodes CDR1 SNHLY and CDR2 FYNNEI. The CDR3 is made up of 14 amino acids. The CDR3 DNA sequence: TGTGCCAGCAGTGATGTAGGGGATCATCAGCCCCAGCATTTT. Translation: CASSDVGDHQPQHF. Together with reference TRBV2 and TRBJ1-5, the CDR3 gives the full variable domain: EPEVTQTPSHQVTQMGQEVILRCVPISNHLYFYWYRQILGQKVEFLVSFYNNEISEKSEIFDDQFSVERPDGSNFTLKIRSTKLEDSAMYFCASSDVGDHQPQHFGDGTRLSIL.

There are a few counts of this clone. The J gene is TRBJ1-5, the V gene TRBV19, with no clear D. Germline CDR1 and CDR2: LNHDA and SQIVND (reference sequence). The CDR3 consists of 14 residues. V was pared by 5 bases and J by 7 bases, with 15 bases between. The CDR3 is CASSPDGWIQPQHF. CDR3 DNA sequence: TGTGCCAGTAGTCCGGACGGATGGATCCAGCCCCAGCATTTT.

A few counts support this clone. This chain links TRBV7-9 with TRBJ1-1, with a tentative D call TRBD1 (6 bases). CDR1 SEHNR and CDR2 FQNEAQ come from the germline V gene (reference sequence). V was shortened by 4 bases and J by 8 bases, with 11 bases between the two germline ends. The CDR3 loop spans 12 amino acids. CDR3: CASSWGHLEAFF. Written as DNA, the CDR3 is TGTGCCAGCAGCTGGGGACATTTGGAAGCTTTCTTT.

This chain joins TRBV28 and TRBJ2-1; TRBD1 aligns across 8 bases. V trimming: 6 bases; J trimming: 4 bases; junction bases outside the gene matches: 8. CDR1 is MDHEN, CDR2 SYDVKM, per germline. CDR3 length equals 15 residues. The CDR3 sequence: CASSMGQASYNEQFF. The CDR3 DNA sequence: TGTGCCAGCAGCATGGGACAGGCCTCATACAATGAGCAGTTCTTC.

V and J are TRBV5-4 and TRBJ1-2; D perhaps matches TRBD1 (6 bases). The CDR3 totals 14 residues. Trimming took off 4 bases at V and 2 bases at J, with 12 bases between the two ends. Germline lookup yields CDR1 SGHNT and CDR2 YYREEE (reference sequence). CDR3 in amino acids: CASSLGGGNYGYTF. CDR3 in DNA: TGTGCCAGCAGCCTCGGGGGGGGCAACTATGGCTACACCTTC.

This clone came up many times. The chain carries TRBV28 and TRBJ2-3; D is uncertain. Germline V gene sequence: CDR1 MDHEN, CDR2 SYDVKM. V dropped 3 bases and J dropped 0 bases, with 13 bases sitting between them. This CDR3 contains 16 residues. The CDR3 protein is CASSFGSSQSTDTQYF. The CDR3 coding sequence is TGTGCCAGCAGTTTTGGGTCGAGCCAGAGCACAGATACGCAGTATTTT.

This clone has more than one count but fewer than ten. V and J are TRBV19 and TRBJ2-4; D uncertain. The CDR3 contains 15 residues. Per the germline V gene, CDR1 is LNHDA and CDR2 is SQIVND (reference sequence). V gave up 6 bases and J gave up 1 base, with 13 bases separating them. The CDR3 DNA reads TGTGCCAGTAGCCCCCTTGGGGTTGCCAAAAACATTCAGTACTTC. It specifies CASSPLGVAKNIQYF.

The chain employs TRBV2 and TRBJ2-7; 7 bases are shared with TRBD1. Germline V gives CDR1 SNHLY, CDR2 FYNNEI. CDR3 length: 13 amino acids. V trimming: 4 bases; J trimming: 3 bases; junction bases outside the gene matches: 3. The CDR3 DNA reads TGTGCCAGCAGTGGGACAGGATTCTACGAGCAGTACTTC. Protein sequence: CASSGTGFYEQYF.

The CDR3 DNA sequence: TGTGCCGTCGGGGGACAGGGTACAGATACGCAGTATTTT. Translation gives CAVGGQGTDTQYF. The rearrangement uses TRBV10-3 and TRBJ2-3; 9 bases are shared with TRBD1. The germline V gene has CDR1 ENHRY and CDR2 SYGVKD. The CDR3 length is 13 residues. Losses at the gene ends were 11 bases for V and 3 bases for J; bases not matched to a gene: 6.

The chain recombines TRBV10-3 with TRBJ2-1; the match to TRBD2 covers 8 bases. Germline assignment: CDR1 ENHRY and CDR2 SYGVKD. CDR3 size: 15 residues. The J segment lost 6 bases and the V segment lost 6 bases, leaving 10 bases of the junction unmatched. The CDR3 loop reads CAISPGGAGGNEQFF. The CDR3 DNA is TGTGCCATCAGCCCCGGCGGGGCGGGGGGCAATGAGCAGTTCTTC.

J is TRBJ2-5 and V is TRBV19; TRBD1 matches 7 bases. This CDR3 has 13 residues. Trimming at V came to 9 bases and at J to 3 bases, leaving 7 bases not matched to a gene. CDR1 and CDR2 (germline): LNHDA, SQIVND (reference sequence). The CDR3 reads CASRNTGEETQYF. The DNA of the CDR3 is TGTGCCAGCCGAAACACAGGGGAAGAGACCCAGTACTTC.

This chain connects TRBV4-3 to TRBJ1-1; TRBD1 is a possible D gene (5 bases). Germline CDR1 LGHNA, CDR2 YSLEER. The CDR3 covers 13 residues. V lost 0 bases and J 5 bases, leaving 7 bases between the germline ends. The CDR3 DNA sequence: TGCGCCAGCAGCCAAGACGGGGGTACTGAAGCTTTCTTT. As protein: CASSQDGGTEAFF.

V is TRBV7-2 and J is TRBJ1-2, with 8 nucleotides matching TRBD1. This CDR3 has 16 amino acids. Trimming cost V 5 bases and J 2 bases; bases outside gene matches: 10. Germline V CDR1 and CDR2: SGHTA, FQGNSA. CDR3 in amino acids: CASSQAAGGGNYGYTF. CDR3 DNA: TGTGCCAGCAGCCAGGCCGCAGGGGGCGGCAACTATGGCTACACCTTC.

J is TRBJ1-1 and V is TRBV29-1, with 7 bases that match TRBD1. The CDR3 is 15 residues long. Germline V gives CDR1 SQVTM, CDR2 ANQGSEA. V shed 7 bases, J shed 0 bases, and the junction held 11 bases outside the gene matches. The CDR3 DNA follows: TGCAGCGGCCTAGGGGGCTGGGGGATGAACACTGAAGCTTTCTTT. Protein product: CSGLGGWGMNTEAFF.

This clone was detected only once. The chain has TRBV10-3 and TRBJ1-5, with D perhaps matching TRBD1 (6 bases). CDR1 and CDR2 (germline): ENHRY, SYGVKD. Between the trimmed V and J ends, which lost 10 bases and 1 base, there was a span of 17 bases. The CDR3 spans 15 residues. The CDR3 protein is CATQGGLESNQPQHF. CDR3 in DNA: TGTGCCACCCAAGGGGGACTCGAAAGCAATCAGCCCCAGCATTTT.

The CDR3 sequence is CASSPQPMNTEAFF. CDR3 in DNA: TGTGCCAGCAGCCCCCAGCCGATGAACACTGAAGCTTTCTTT. J is TRBJ1-1 and V is TRBV11-2; D not resolved. Trimming removed 5 bases from V and 0 bases from J, with 10 bases in between. The CDR3 covers 14 residues. The germline V gene encodes CDR1 SGHAT and CDR2 FQNNGV.

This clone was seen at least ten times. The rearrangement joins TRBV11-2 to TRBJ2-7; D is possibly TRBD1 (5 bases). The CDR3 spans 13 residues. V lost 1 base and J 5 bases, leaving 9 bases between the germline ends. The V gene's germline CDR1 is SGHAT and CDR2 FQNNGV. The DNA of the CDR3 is TGTGCCAGCAGCTTAGCAGGGTTGAACGAGCAGTACTTC. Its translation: CASSLAGLNEQYF.